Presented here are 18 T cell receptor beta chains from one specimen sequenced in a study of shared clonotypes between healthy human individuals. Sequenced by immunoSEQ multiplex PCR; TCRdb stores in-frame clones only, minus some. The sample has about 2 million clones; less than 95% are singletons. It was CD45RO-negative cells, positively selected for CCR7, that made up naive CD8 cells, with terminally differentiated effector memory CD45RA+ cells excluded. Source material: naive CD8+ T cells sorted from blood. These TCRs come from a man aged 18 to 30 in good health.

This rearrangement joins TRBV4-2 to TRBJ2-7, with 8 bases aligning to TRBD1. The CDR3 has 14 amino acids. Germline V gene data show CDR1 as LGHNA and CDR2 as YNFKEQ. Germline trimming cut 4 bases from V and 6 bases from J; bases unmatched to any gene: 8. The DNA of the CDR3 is TGTGCCAGCAGCCCGGAGGACAGGGACGCCGAGCAGTACTTC. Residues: CASSPEDRDAEQYF.

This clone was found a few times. The CDR3 bases are TGCGCCAGCAGCAAAAGATTCCCCCCGGACAGGTCCTACGAGCAGTACTTC. Protein: CASSKRFPPDRSYEQYF. This chain uses TRBV4-1 with TRBJ2-7; 7 nucleotides agree with TRBD1. The ends lost 5 bases at V and 1 base at J; junction bases unmatched: 14. CDR1 is MGHRA and CDR2 is YSYEKL in the germline V gene. The CDR3 is 17 amino acids.

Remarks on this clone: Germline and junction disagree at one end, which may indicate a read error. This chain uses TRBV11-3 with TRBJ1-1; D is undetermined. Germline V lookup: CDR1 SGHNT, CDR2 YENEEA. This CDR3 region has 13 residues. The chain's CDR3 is CASSIDVNTEAFF. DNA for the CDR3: TGTGCCAGCAGCATAGACGTAAACACTGAAGCTTTCTTT. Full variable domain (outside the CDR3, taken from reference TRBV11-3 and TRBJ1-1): EAGVVQSPRYKIIEKKQPVAFWCNPISGHNTLYWYLQNLGQGPELLIRYENEEAVDDSQLPKDRFSAERLKGVDSTLKIQPAELGDSAVYLCASSIDVNTEAFFGQGTRLTVV.

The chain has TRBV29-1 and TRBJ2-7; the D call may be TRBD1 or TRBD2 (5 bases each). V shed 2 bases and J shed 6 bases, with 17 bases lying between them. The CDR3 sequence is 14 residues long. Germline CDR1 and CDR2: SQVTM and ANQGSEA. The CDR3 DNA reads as TGCAGCGTTGAAAAAACGGGACGGGCCTCCGAGCAGTACTTC. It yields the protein CSVEKTGRASEQYF.

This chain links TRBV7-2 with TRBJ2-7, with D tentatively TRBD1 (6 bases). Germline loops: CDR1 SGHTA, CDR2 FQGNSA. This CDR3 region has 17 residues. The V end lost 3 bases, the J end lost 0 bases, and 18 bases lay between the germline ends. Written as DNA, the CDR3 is TGTGCCAGCAGCTTCGAGCCCCCACAGGGTATCTCCTACGAGCAGTACTTC. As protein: CASSFEPPQGISYEQYF.

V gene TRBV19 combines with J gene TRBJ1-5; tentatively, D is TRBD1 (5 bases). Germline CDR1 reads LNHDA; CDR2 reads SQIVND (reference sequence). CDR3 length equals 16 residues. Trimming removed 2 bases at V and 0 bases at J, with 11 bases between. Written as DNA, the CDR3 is TGTGCCAGTAGTATAAGAGGGGACTATAGCAATCAGCCCCAGCATTTT. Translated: CASSIRGDYSNQPQHF.

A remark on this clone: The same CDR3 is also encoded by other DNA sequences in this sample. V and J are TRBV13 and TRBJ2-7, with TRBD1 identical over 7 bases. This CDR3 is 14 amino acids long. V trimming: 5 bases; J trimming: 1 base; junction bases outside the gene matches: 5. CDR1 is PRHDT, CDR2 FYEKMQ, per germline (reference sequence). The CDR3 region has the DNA TGTGCCAGCAGCCCCCGGGACAGTTCCTACGAGCAGTACTTC. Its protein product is CASSPRDSSYEQYF.

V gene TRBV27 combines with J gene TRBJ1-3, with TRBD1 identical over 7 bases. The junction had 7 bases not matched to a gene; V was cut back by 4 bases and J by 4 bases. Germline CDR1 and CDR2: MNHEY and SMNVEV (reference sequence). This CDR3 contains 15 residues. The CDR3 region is CASSSSGGTGNTIYF. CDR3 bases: TGTGCCAGCAGTTCTTCAGGGGGGACCGGAAACACCATATATTTT.

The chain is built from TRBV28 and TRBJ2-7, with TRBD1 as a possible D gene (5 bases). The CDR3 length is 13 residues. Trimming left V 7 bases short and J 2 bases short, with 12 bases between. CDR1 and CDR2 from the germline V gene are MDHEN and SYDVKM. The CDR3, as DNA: TGTGCCAGCACCCCGGCAGGGACCTACGAGCAGTACTTC. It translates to CASTPAGTYEQYF.

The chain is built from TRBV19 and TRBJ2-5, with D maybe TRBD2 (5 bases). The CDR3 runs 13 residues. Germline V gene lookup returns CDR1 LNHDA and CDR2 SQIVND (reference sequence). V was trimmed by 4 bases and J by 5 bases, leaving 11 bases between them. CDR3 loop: CASSTASGETQYF. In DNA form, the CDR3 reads TGTGCCAGTAGTACGGCCTCGGGGGAGACCCAGTACTTC.

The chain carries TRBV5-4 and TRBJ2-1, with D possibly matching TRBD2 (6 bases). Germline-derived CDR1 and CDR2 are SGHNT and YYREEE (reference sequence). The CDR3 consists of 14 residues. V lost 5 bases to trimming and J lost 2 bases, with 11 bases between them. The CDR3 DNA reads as TGTGCCAGCAGAGGGGACTCCACCTACAATGAGCAGTTCTTC. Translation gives CASRGDSTYNEQFF. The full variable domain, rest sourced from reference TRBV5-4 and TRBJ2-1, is ETGVTQSPTHLIKTRGQQVTLRCSSQSGHNTVSWYQQALGQGPQFIFQYYREEENGRGNFPPRFSGLQFPNYSSELNVNALELDDSALYLCASRGDSTYNEQFFGPGTRLTVL.

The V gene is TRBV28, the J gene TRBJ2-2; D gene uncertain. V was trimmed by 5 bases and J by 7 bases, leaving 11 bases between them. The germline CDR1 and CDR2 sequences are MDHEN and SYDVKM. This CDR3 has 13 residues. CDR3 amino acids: CASSEDEGGELFF. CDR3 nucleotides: TGTGCCAGCAGTGAAGACGAAGGCGGGGAGCTGTTTTTT.

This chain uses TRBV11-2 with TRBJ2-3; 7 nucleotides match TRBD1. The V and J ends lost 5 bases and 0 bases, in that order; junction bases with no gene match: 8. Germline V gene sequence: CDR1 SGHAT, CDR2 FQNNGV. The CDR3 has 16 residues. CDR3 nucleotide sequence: TGTGCCAGCAGCATCCTCCGGGACAGCAGCACAGATACGCAGTATTTT. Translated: CASSILRDSSTDTQYF.

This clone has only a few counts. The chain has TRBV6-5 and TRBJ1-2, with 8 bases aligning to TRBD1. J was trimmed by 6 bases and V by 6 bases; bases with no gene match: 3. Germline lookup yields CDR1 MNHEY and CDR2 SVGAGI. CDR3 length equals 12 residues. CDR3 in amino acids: CASRTGADGYTF. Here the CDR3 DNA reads TGTGCCAGCAGGACAGGGGCCGATGGCTACACCTTC.

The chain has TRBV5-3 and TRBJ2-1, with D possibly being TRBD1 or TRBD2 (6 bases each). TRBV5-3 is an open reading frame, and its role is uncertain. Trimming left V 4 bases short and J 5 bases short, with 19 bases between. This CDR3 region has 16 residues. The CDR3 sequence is CARSRPGASPHNEQFF. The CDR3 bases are TGTGCCAGAAGCCGACCGGGGGCCAGCCCTCACAATGAGCAGTTCTTC.

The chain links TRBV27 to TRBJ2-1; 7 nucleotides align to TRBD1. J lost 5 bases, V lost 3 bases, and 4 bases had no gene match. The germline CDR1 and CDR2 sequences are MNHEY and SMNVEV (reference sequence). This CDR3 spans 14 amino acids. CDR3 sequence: CASSLGQLNNEQFF. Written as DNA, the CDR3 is TGTGCCAGCAGTTTGGGACAGCTTAACAATGAGCAGTTCTTC.

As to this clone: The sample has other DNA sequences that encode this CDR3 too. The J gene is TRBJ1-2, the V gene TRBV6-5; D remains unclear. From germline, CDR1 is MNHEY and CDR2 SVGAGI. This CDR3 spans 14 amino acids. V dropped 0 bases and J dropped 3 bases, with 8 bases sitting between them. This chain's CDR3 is CASSYSEGDYGYTF. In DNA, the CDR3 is TGTGCCAGCAGTTACTCAGAGGGCGACTATGGCTACACCTTC.

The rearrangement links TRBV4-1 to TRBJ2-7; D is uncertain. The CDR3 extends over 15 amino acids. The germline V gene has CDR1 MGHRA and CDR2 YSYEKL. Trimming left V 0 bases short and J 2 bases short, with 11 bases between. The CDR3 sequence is CASSQESEFPYEQYF. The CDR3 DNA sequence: TGCGCCAGCAGCCAAGAATCCGAATTTCCCTACGAGCAGTACTTC.